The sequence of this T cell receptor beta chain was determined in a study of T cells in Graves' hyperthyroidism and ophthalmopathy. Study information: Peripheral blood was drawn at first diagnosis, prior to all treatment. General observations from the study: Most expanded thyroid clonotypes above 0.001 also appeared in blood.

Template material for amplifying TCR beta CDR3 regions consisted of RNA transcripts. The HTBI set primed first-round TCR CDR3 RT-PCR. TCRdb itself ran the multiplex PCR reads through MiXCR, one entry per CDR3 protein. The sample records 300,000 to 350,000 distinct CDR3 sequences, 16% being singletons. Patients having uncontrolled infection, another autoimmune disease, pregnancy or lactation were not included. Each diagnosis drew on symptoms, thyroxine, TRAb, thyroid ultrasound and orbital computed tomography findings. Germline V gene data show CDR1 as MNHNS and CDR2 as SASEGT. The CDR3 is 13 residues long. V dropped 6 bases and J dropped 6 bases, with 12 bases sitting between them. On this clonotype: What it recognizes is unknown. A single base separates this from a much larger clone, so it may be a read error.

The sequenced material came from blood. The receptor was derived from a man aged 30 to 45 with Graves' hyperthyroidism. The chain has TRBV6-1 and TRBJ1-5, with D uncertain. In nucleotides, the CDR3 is TGTGCCAGCAGCCCCCAGACGGGTCAGCCCCAGCATTTT. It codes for CASSPQTGQPQHF.